Described below is a single T cell receptor beta chain sequence and its context. This entry belongs to a study of shared clonotypes between healthy human individuals. Sequencing used immunoSEQ multiplex PCR; TCRdb keeps in-frame clones, though not all of them. The profile shows about 560,000 clones, around 77% of them singletons. CDR1 is MNHEY and CDR2 is SMNVEV in the germline V gene (reference sequence). The CDR3 runs to 14 residues. Trimming cost V 2 bases and J 4 bases, with 6 bases left between them. Material for sequencing was PBMCs. The chain combines TRBV27 with TRBJ2-6, with D unclear. The clonotype was recovered from a woman aged 40 to 49 in good health. Some clones in this sample may be carry-over from other donors' samples. The CDR3 region has the DNA TGTGCCAGCAGTTTAGTGGTAGGGGCCAACGTCCTGACTTTC. Translated: CASSLVVGANVLTF.